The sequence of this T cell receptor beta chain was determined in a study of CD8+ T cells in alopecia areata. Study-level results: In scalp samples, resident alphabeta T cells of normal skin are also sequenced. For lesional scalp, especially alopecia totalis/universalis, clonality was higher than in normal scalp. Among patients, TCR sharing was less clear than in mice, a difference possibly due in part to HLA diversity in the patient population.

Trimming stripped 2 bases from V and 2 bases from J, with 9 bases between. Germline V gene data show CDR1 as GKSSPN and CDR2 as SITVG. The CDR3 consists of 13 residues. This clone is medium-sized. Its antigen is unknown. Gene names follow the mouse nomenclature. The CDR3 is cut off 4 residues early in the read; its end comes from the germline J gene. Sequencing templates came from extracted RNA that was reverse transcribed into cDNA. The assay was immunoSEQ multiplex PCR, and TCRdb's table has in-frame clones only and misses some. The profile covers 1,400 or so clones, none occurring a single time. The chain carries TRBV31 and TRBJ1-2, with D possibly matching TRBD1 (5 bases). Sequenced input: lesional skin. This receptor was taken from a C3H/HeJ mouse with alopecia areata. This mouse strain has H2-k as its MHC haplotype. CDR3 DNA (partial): TGTGCCTGGAGTGTCAGGGTCAACTCC. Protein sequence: CAWSVRVNS. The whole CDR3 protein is CAWSVRVNSDYTF. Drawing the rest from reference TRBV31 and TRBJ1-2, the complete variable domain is AQTIHQWPVAEIKAVGSPLSLGCTIKGKSSPNLYWYWQATGGTLQQLFYSITVGQVESVVQLNLSASRPKDDQFILSTEKLLLSHSGFYLCAWSVRVNSDYTFGSGTRLLVI.